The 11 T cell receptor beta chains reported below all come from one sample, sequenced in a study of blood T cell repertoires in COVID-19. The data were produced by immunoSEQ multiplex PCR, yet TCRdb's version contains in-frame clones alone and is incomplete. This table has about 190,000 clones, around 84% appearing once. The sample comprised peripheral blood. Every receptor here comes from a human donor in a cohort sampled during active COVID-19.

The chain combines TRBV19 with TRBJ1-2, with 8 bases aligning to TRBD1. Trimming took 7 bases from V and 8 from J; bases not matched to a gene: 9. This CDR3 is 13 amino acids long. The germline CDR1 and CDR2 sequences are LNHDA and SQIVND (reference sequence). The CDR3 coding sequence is TGTGCCAGTACCGAGACAGGGGAAGGCGGCTACACCTTC. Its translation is CASTETGEGGYTF.

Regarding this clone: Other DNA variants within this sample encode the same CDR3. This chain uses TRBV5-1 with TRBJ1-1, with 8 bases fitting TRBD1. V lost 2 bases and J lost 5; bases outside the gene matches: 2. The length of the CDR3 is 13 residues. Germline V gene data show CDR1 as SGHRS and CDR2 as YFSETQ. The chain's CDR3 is CASSLQGGTEAFF. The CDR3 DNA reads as TGCGCCAGCAGCTTACAGGGGGGTACTGAAGCTTTCTTT. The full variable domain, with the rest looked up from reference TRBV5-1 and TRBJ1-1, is KAGVTQTPRYLIKTRGQQVTLSCSPISGHRSVSWYQQTPGQGLQFLFEYFSETQRNKGNFPGRFSGRQFSNSRSEMNVSTLELGDSALYLCASSLQGGTEAFFGQGTRLTVV.

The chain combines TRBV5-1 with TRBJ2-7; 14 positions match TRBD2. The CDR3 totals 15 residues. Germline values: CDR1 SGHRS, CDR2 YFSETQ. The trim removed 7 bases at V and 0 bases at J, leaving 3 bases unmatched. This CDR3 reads CASRLAGGASYEQYF. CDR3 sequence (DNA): TGCGCCAGCCGACTAGCGGGAGGGGCCTCCTACGAGCAGTACTTC.

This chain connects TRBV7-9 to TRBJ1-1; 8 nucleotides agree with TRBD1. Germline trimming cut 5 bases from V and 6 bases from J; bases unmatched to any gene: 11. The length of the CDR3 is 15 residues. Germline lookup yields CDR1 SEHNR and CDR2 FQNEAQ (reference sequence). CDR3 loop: CASSPDRGREAEAFF. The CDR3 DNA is TGTGCCAGCAGCCCCGACAGGGGCCGGGAGGCTGAAGCTTTCTTT.

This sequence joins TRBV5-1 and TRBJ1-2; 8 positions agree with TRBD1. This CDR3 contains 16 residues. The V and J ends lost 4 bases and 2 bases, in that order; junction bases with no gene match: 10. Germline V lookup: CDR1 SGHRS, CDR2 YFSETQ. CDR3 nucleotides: TGCGCCAGCAGCCTTAACTACGGACAGGGAAACTATGGCTACACCTTC. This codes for CASSLNYGQGNYGYTF.

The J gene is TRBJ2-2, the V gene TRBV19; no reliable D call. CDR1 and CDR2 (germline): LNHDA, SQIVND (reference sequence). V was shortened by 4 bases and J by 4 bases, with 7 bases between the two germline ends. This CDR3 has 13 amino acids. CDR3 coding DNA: TGTGCCAGTAGTACGAGAGGCACCGGGGAGCTGTTTTTT. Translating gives CASSTRGTGELFF.

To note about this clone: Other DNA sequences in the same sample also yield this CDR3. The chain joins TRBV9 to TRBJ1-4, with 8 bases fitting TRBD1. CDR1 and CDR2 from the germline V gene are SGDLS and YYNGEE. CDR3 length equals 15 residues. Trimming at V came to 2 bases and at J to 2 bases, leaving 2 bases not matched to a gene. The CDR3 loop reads CASSVGQGTNEKLFF. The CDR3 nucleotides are TGTGCCAGCAGCGTCGGACAGGGTACTAATGAAAAACTGTTTTTT.

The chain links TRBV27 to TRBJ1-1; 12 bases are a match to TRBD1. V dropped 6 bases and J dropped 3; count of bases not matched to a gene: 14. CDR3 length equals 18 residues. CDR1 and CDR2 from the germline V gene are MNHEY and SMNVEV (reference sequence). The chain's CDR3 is CASSIHRDRGRMDTEAFF. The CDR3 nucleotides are TGTGCCAGCAGCATTCACCGGGACAGGGGGCGCATGGACACTGAAGCTTTCTTT.

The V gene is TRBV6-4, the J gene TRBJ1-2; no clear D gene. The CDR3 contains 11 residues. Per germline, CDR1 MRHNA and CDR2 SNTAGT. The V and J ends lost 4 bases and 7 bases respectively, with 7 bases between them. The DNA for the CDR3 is TGTGCCAGCAGTGCGGGTGTTGGCTACACCTTC. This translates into CASSAGVGYTF.

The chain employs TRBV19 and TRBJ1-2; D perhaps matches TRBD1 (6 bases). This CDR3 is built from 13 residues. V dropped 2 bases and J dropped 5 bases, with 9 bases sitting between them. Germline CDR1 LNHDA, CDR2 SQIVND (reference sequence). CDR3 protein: CASSINRAYGYTF. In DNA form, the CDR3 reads TGTGCCAGTAGTATAAACAGGGCGTATGGCTACACCTTC. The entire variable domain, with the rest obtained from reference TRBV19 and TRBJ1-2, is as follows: DGGITQSPKYLFRKEGQNVTLSCEQNLNHDAMYWYRQDPGQGLRLIYYSQIVNDFQKGDIAEGYSVSREKKESFPLTVTSAQKNPTAFYLCASSINRAYGYTFGSGTRLTVV.

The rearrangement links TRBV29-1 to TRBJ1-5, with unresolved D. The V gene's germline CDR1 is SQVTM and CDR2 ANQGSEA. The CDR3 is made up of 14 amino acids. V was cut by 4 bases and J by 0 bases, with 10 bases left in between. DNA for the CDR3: TGCAGCGTTGGGCAGGTGGATAGCAATCAGCCCCAGCATTTT. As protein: CSVGQVDSNQPQHF.